Judged by abundance, the clone carrying this TCR beta chain is medium-sized (0.01 to 0.1%). The source of the sample is a study of T-cell reconstitution after alpha-beta-depleted transplantation in children. Unique molecular identifiers were used to barcode this TCRbeta library. A single record per CDR3 protein comes from TCRdb applying MiXCR to the PCR reads. This table has roughly 4,600 distinct CDR3 sequences, about 7% appearing once. This CDR3 has 17 amino acids. V was pared by 3 bases and J by 10 bases, with 27 bases between. Germline loops: CDR1 SGHNT, CDR2 YYREEE (reference sequence). This chain connects TRBV5-4 to TRBJ2-3; D is tentatively TRBD1 or TRBD2 (5 bases each). The TCR was taken from a boy in the first two years of life who had a stem cell transplant for SCID, so the T cells may come from the graft donor. The source material was PBMCs, mostly from graft donor cells, sampled 60 days after TCRalphabeta/CD19-depleted stem cell transplant. The DNA for the CDR3 is TGTGCCAGCAGCTCCGGCTACCGGGACGGAAGTTATTGGGCGCAGTATTTT. This codes for CASSSGYRDGSYWAQYF. The full variable domain, rest sourced from reference TRBV5-4 and TRBJ2-3, is ETGVTQSPTHLIKTRGQQVTLRCSSQSGHNTVSWYQQALGQGPQFIFQYYREEENGRGNFPPRFSGLQFPNYSSELNVNALELDDSALYLCASSSGYRDGSYWAQYFGPGTRLTVL.